This T cell receptor beta chain is from a study of blood T cell repertoires in COVID-19. This clone has more than one count but fewer than ten. Clinical histories supplied by participants themselves formed the basis of cohort assignment. Germline assignment: CDR1 MGHRA and CDR2 YSYEKL. This CDR3 contains 18 residues. Trimming removed 1 base at V and 1 base at J, with 17 bases between. TCRdb's copy holds only in-frame clones and misses some; the assay was immunoSEQ multiplex PCR. The sample includes about 160,000 clones, roughly 90% of them seen just once. This receptor was identified in a woman aged 50 to 60 who had recovered from COVID-19. The sequenced material came from PBMCs or T cells enriched from blood (not recorded which). The rearrangement links TRBV4-1 to TRBJ1-3; possibly TRBD1 for D (5 bases). This chain's CDR3 is CASSQGGQGTFSGNTIYF. The DNA of the CDR3 is TGCGCCAGCAGCCAAGGTGGCCAGGGTACATTTTCTGGAAACACCATATATTTT.